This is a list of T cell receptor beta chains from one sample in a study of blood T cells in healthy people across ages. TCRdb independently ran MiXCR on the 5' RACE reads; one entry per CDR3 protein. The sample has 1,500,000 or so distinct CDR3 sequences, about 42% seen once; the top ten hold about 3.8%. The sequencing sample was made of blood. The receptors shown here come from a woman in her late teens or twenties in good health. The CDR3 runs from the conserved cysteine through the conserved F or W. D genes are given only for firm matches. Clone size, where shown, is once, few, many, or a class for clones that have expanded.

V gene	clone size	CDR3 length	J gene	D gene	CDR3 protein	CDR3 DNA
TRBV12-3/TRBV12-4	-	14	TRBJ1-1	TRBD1	CAGSKRQGGTEAFF	TGTGCCGGCAGTAAGCGACAGGGTGGCACTGAAGCTTTCTTT
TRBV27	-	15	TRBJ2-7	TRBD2	CASKWGGGPTYEQYF	TGTGCCTCTAAATGGGGGGGTGGCCCCACCTACGAGCAGTACTTC
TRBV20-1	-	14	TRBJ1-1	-	CSARKGESLTEAFF	TGCAGTGCTAGGAAGGGGGAGAGTTTAACTGAAGCTTTCTTT
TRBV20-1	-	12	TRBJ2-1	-	CSAREGYNEQFF	TGCAGTGCTAGGGAAGGGTACAATGAGCAGTTCTTC
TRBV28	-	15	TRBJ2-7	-	CASSFELRVYYEQYF	TGTGCCAGCAGTTTTGAATTGCGGGTTTATTACGAGCAGTACTTC
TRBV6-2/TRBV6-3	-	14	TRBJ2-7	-	CASSYAQGNYEQYF	TGTGCCAGCAGTTACGCGCAGGGGAACTACGAGCAGTACTTC
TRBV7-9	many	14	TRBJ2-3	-	CASSYGHPADTQYF	TGTGCCAGCAGCTATGGACACCCTGCGGATACGCAGTATTTT
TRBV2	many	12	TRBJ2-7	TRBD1	CASRGQGYEQYF	TGTGCCAGCAGAGGACAGGGCTACGAGCAGTACTTC
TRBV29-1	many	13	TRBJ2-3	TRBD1	CSVDRGRTDTQYF	TGCAGCGTCGACAGGGGGCGAACAGATACGCAGTATTTT
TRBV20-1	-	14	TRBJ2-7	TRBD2	CSGSLGTSSYEQYF	TGCAGTGGCTCCTTGGGGACTAGCTCCTATGAGCAGTACTTC
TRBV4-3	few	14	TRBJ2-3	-	CASSQEGTAAGQYF	TGCGCCAGCAGCCAAGAAGGGACGGCTGCAGGGCAGTATTTT
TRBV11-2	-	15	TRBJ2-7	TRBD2	CASDFGTRRSYEQYF	TGTGCCAGCGACTTCGGGACTAGGAGATCCTACGAGCAGTACTTC
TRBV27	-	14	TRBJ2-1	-	CASSLRAEGNEQFF	TGTGCCAGCAGTTTAAGGGCAGAGGGGAATGAGCAGTTCTTC
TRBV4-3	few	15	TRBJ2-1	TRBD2	CASSLGLAGKGEQFF	TGCGCCAGCAGCCTCGGACTAGCGGGAAAAGGTGAGCAGTTCTTC
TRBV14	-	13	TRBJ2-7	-	CASSPRWAHEQYF	TGTGCCAGCAGCCCCCGGTGGGCTCACGAGCAGTACTTC
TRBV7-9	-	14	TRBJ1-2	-	CASSGVDRNYGYTF	TGTGCCAGCAGCGGGGTCGACCGCAACTATGGCTACACCTTC
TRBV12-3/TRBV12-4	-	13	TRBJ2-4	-	CASSVQGEDIQYF	TGTGCCAGCAGTGTACAGGGAGAGGACATTCAGTACTTC
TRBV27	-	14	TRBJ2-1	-	CASSGAETINEQFF	TGTGCCAGCAGTGGAGCGGAGACTATCAATGAGCAGTTCTTC
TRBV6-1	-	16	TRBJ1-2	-	CATRDQSASANYGYTF	TGTGCCACCAGGGACCAGAGCGCATCAGCTAACTATGGCTACACCTTC
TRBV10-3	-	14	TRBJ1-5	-	CAISESPGSQPQHF	TGTGCCATCAGTGAGTCCCCAGGGTCGCAGCCCCAGCATTTT
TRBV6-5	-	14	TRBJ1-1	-	CASSFLGQSTEAFF	TGTGCCAGCAGTTTCCTAGGACAGTCCACTGAAGCTTTCTTT
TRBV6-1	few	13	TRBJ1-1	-	CASSTSVDTEAFF	TGTGCCAGCAGCACGTCCGTTGACACTGAAGCTTTCTTT
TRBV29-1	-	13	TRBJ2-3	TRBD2	CSVVAGVTDTQYF	TGCAGCGTCGTAGCGGGGGTCACAGATACGCAGTATTTT
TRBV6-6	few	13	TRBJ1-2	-	CASSYSSRQGYTF	TGTGCCAGCAGTTACTCGAGTCGGCAGGGCTACACCTTC
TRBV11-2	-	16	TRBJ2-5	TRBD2	CASSSGLVTSNETQYF	TGTGCCAGCAGCTCCGGACTAGTCACCTCAAATGAGACCCAGTACTTC
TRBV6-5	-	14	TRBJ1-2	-	CASSLVPQGIGYTF	TGTGCCAGCAGTCTCGTCCCACAGGGAATTGGCTACACCTTC
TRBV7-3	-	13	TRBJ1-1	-	CASSWGVHTEAFF	TGTGCCAGCAGCTGGGGGGTGCACACTGAAGCTTTCTTT
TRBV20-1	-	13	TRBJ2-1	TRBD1	CSASDRGYNEQFF	TGCAGTGCTAGCGACAGGGGATACAATGAGCAGTTCTTC
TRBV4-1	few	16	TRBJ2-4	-	CASSLGDLLAKNIQYF	TGCGCCAGCAGCCTCGGTGACTTACTAGCCAAAAACATTCAGTACTTC
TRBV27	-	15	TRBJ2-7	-	CASSPDLAGRSEQYF	TGTGCCAGCAGCCCCGATCTAGCCGGCCGCAGTGAGCAGTACTTC
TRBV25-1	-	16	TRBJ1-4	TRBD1	CASSELKGQGNEKLFF	TGTGCCAGCAGTGAATTAAAGGGACAGGGCAATGAAAAACTGTTTTTT
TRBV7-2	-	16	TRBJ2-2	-	CASSLNYGMNTGELFF	TGTGCCAGCAGCTTAAATTACGGAATGAACACCGGGGAGCTGTTTTTT
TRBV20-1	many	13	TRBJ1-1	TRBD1	CSAETGAPTEAFF	TGCAGTGCTGAAACAGGGGCACCCACTGAAGCTTTCTTT
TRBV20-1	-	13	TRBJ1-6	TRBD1	CSAKQGGDSPLHF	TGCAGTGCTAAACAGGGGGGAGATTCACCCCTCCACTTT
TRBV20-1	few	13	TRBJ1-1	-	CSADGGMNTEAFF	TGCAGTGCCGACGGTGGCATGAACACTGAAGCTTTCTTT
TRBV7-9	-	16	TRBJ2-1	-	CASSLVEGGPYNEQFF	TGTGCCAGCAGCTTAGTTGAGGGGGGGCCGTACAATGAGCAGTTCTTC
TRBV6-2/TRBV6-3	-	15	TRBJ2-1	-	CASSYPDNPRETQFF	TGTGCCAGCAGTTACCCGGATAACCCCAGAGAGACCCAGTTCTTC
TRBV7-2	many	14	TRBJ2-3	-	CASTLTRRTDTQYF	TGTGCCAGCACCTTGACTCGACGCACAGATACGCAGTATTTT
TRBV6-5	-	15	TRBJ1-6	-	CASSSPRGGNSPLHF	TGTGCCAGCAGTTCCCCCAGGGGTGGTAATTCACCCCTCCACTTT
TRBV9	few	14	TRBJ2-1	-	CASGPGASYNEQFF	TGTGCCAGCGGACCGGGAGCCTCCTACAATGAGCAGTTCTTC
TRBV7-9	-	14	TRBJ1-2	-	CASSLDRTSYGYTF	TGTGCCAGCAGCTTAGACAGAACCTCCTATGGCTACACCTTC
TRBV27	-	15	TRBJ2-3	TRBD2	CASSAPSGGTDTQYF	TGTGCCAGCAGTGCTCCTAGCGGGGGCACAGATACGCAGTATTTT
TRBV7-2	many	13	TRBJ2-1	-	CASSSGGFNEQFF	TGTGCCAGCAGCTCGGGGGGCTTCAATGAGCAGTTCTTC
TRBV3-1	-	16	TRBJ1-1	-	CASSHEWAGTNTEAFF	TGTGCCAGCAGCCACGAATGGGCAGGGACGAACACTGAAGCTTTCTTT
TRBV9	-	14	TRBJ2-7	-	CASSVGDEYNEQYF	TGTGCCAGCAGCGTAGGGGACGAATACAATGAGCAGTACTTC
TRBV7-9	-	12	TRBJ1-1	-	CASSFGGSEAFF	TGTGCCAGCAGCTTCGGGGGATCTGAAGCTTTCTTT
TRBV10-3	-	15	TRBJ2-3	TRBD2	CAISLAGEDTDTQYF	TGTGCCATCAGCCTAGCGGGGGAAGACACAGATACGCAGTATTTT
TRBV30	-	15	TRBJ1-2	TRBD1	CAWSRTGGALNGYTF	TGTGCCTGGAGTAGGACAGGGGGCGCTTTGAACGGCTACACCTTC
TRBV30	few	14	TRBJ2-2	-	CAWSRDGYTGELFF	TGTGCCTGGAGTCGAGACGGGTACACCGGGGAGCTGTTTTTT